This T cell receptor (beta chain) was observed in a study of blood T cells in healthy people across ages. The CDR3 extends over 15 amino acids. Germline V CDR1 and CDR2: SGHTA, FQGNSA. V dropped 4 bases and J dropped 11 bases, with 23 bases sitting between them. A second PCR, run for roughly 7 to 12 cycles, used a sample-barcoded 5' primer plus a J-beta primer mix. TCRdb re-called the 5' RACE reads through MiXCR, storing one row per CDR3 protein. Here the sample spans about 1.4 million distinct CDR3 sequences, around 55% being singletons. This clonotype has a handful of counts. The gene calls are TRBV7-2 and TRBJ2-5; possibly TRBD2 for D (6 bases). The sequence derives from a man aged 18 to 30 in good health. The sequenced sample was blood. The CDR3 DNA reads TGTGCCAGCAGCTACTCCGGGGCTCGTCGCCGGGAGCAGTACTTC. Amino acids: CASSYSGARRREQYF.